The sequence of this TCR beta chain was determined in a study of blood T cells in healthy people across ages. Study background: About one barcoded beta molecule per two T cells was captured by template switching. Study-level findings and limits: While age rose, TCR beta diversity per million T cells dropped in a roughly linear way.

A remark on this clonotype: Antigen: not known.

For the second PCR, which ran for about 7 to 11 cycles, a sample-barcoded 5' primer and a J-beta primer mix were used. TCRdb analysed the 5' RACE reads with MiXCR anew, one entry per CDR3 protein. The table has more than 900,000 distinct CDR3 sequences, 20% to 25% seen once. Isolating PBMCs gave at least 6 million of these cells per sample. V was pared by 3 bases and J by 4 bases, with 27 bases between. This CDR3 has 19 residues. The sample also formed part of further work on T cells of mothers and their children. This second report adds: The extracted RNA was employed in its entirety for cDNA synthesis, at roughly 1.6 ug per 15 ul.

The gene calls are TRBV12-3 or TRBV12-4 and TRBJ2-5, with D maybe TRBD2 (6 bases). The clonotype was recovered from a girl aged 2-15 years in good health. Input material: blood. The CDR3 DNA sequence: TGTGCCAGCAGTTTCTCCAGGATGGGGACTCCTCGGGGAGGAGAGACCCAGTACTTC. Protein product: CASSFSRMGTPRGGETQYF.